The source of this T cell receptor (beta chain) is a study of radiotherapy plus CTLA-4 blockade in lung cancer. On the study more broadly: Objective responses occurred in about a sixth of patients; around 30% had disease control. Study-level findings and limits: Response, reportedly, was best predicted by interferon-beta along with early blood T cell clone dynamics. TCR clones of tumor origin grew in blood after radiotherapy plus ipilimumab.

The CDR3 extends over 14 amino acids. The V and J ends lost 4 bases and 1 base respectively, with 11 bases between them. Germline V gene lookup returns CDR1 SGHRS and CDR2 YFSETQ. Regarding this clone: Its antigen is as yet unknown.

Patients with chemo-refractory metastatic non-small-cell lung cancer received focal radiation plus CTLA-4 blockade with ipilimumab. The assay was immunoSEQ multiplex PCR, and TCRdb's table has in-frame clones only and misses some. The sample has about 32,000 clones, under 85% seen once. The sample was peripheral blood, taken from a patient treated with radiotherapy plus ipilimumab. The genes are TRBV5-1 and TRBJ2-5; D unresolved. This receptor was taken from a human donor with non-small cell lung cancer that progressed on radiotherapy plus ipilimumab. The CDR3 nucleotides read TGCGCCAGCAGCCCCGCCGGGCTCCAAGAGACCCAGTACTTC. Encoded protein: CASSPAGLQETQYF.